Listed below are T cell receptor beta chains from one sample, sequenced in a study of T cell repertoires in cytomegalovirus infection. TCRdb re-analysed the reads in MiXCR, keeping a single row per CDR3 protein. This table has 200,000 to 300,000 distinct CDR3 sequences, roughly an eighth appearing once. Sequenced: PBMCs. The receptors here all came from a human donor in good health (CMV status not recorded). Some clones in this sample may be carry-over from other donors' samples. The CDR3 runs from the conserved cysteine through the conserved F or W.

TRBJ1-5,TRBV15,CATSWDRGPQPQHF
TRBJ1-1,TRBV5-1,CASSKDRVDTEAFF
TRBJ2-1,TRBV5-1,CASSLGTEYNEQFF
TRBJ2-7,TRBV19,CASKMALAGPYEQYF
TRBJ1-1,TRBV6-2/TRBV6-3,CASKTQTRGGTEAFF
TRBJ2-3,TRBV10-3,CAISDLGLASSTDTQYF
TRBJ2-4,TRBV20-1,CSAVAGVGAKNIQYF
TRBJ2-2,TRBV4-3,CASSQDGGGGGELFF
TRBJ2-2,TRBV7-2,CASSLFASGNTGELFF
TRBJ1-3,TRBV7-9,CASSLRAGLAGNTIYF
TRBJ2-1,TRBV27,CASSLGGPRISEQFF
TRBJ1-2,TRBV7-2,CASSRVGTDHANYGYTF
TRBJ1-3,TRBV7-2,CASSSTGLGNTIYF
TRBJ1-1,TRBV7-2,CASSLGVGMGITEAFF
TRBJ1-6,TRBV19,CASSEGDGGRLYNSPLHF
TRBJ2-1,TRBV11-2,CASSPSGPYNEQFF
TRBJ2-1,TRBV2,CASRGGTSSSYNEQFF
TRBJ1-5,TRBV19,CASRGTGIRPQHF
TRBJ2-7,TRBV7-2,CASSLNRGAYEQYF
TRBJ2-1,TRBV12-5,CASGLAPTGTSPYNEQFF
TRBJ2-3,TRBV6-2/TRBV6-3,CASRPSGLAGADTQYF
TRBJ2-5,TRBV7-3,CASSVLAGVRETQYF
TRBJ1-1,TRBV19,CASSIGGQGRTEAFF
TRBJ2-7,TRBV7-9,CASSLARTGGEQYF
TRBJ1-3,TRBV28,CASSLDVGNTIYF
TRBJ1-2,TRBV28,CASSPHEGDANYGYTF
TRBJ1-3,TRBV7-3,CASSSGGNTIYF
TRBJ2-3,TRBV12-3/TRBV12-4,CASSFGTGGQDTQYF